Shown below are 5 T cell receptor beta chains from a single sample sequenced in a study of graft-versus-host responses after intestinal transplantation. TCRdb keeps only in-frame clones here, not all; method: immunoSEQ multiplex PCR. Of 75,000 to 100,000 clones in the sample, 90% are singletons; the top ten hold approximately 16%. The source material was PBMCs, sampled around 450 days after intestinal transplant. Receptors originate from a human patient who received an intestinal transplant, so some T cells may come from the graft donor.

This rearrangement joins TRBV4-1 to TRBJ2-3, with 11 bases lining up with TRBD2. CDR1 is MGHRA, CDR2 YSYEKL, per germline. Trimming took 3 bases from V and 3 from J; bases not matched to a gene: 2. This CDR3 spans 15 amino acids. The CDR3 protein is CASSHPSGGTDTQYF. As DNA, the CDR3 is TGCGCCAGCAGCCACCCTAGCGGGGGGACAGATACGCAGTATTTT.

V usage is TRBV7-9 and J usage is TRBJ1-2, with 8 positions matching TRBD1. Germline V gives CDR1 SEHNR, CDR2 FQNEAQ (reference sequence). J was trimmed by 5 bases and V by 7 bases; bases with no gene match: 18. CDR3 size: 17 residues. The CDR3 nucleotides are TGTGCCAGCACTAATAGCCGGGGGACAGGAGCGCGGTATGGCTACACCTTC. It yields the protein CASTNSRGTGARYGYTF.

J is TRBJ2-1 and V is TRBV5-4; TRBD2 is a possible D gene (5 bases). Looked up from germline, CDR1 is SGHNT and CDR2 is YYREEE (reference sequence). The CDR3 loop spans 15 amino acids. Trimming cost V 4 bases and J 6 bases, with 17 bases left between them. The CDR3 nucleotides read TGTGCCAGCAGCCTGTCCGCGGGCATCTTCAATGAGCAGTTCTTC. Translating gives CASSLSAGIFNEQFF.

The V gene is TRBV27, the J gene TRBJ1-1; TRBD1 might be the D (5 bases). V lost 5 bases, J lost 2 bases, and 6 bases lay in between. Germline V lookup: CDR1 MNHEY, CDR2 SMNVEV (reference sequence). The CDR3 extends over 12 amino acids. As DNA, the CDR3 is TGTGCCAGCAGTACAGGTAACACTGAAGCTTTCTTT. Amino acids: CASSTGNTEAFF.

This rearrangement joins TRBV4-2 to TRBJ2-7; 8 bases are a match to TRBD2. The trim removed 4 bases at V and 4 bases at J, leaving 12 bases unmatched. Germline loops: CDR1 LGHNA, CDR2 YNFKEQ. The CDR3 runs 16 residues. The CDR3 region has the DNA TGTGCCAGCAGCCTTCGCGGGGGGCGGGTCCGGTACGAGCAGTACTTC. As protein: CASSLRGGRVRYEQYF.